These 17 T cell receptor beta chains came from one sample sequenced in a study of blood T cell repertoires in COVID-19. Clones were read by immunoSEQ multiplex PCR, and TCRdb kept only the in-frame ones, dropping some. The table shows roughly 33,000 clones, with over 70% occurring only once. The source material was peripheral blood. The receptors here all came from a man aged 80 or over with active COVID-19.

The chain carries TRBV20-1 and TRBJ2-7, with TRBD1 matching over 9 bases. J lost 4 bases, V lost 3 bases, and 7 bases had no gene match. Germline CDR1 is DFQATT and CDR2 is SNEGSKA (reference sequence). The CDR3 sequence is 14 residues long. In nucleotides, the CDR3 is TGCAGTGCTAGTGCACAGGGGGCCAGATACGAGCAGTACTTC. It specifies CSASAQGARYEQYF.

V is TRBV28 and J is TRBJ2-7, with 7 bases that match TRBD1. The CDR3 sequence is 13 residues long. J was trimmed by 6 bases and V by 6 bases; bases with no gene match: 8. Germline CDR1 and CDR2: MDHEN and SYDVKM. The CDR3 bases are TGTGCCAGCAGCCGAGACAGGGATCTCGAGCAGTACTTC. Translation gives CASSRDRDLEQYF.

This clone showed up just once. The rearrangement links TRBV20-1 to TRBJ2-7; D perhaps matches TRBD1 (5 bases). V was cut by 4 bases and J by 4 bases, with 8 bases left in between. This CDR3 contains 11 residues. Germline CDR1 and CDR2: DFQATT and SNEGSKA (reference sequence). The CDR3 region has the DNA TGCAGTGCTATGCAGGGTTACGAGCAGTACTTC. Amino acid sequence: CSAMQGYEQYF.

This clone occurred once. The chain couples TRBV5-1 to TRBJ2-5; D perhaps matches TRBD2 (5 bases). V shed 2 bases and J shed 5 bases, with 10 bases lying between them. This CDR3 comprises 13 residues. Germline V gene lookup returns CDR1 SGHRS and CDR2 YFSETQ. The CDR3 sequence: CASSFAGEETQYF. For the CDR3, the DNA is TGCGCCAGCAGCTTCGCTGGGGAGGAGACCCAGTACTTC.

Regarding this clone: Other DNA sequences in this specimen translate into the identical CDR3. V usage is TRBV7-2 and J usage is TRBJ2-7, with D perhaps matching TRBD2 (5 bases). Between the trimmed V and J ends, which lost 3 bases and 3 bases, there was a span of 12 bases. The germline V gene encodes CDR1 SGHTA and CDR2 FQGNSA. The CDR3 has 14 amino acids. The CDR3 nucleotides are TGTGCCAGCAGCTTCTCCGGGATTGTCTACGAGCAGTACTTC. Translated, it gives CASSFSGIVYEQYF. Full variable domain (missing parts from reference TRBV7-2 and TRBJ2-7): GAGVSQSPSNKVTEKGKDVELRCDPISGHTALYWYRQSLGQGLEFLIYFQGNSAPDKSGLPSDRFSAERTGGSVSTLTIQRTQQEDSAVYLCASSFSGIVYEQYFGPGTRLTVT.

The rearrangement links TRBV7-2 to TRBJ1-4; D gene unclear. The germline V and J ends were trimmed by 2 bases and 8 bases, with 6 bases remaining between them. CDR3 length: 12 amino acids. Looked up from germline, CDR1 is SGHTA and CDR2 is FQGNSA. The CDR3 is CASSLSGEKLFF. CDR3 nucleotides: TGTGCCAGCAGCTTATCGGGGGAAAAACTGTTTTTT.

The rearrangement uses TRBV9 and TRBJ2-1, with TRBD2 as a possible D gene (6 bases). V lost 0 bases and J lost 0, with 10 bases in between. This CDR3 spans 16 amino acids. The germline V gene has CDR1 SGDLS and CDR2 YYNGEE. The CDR3 sequence: CASSVGAGSSYNEQFF. The CDR3, as DNA: TGTGCCAGCAGCGTAGGGGCGGGAAGCTCCTACAATGAGCAGTTCTTC.

This rearrangement joins TRBV30 to TRBJ2-7; maybe TRBD1 (5 bases). The CDR3 sequence is 13 residues long. Between the trimmed V and J ends, which lost 0 bases and 1 base, there was a span of 7 bases. Germline values: CDR1 GTSNPN, CDR2 SVGIG (reference sequence). CDR3 DNA: TGTGCCTGGAGTGTACAGGTGTCCTACGAGCAGTACTTC. It is translated as CAWSVQVSYEQYF. Full variable domain (missing parts from reference TRBV30 and TRBJ2-7): SQTIHQWPATLVQPVGSPLSLECTVEGTSNPNLYWYRQAAGRGLQLLFYSVGIGQISSEVPQNLSASRPQDRQFILSSKKLLLSDSGFYLCAWSVQVSYEQYFGPGTRLTVT.

The chain combines TRBV20-1 with TRBJ1-4; D unresolved. Trimming shortened V by 5 bases and J by 6 bases, and 7 bases separated the two germline ends. Per the germline V gene, CDR1 is DFQATT and CDR2 is SNEGSKA (reference sequence). The CDR3 has 11 residues. The CDR3 DNA sequence: TGCAGTGCTCTTCTGTATGAAAAACTGTTTTTT. Protein sequence: CSALLYEKLFF.

A single count supports this clone. The chain joins TRBV5-4 to TRBJ2-5; 7 bases are shared with TRBD1. The CDR3 consists of 14 residues. Germline CDR1 reads SGHNT; CDR2 reads YYREEE (reference sequence). The V segment lost 4 bases and the J segment 3 bases; nucleotides outside the gene matches: 6. CDR3 region: CASSRQDRKETQYF. In nucleotides, the CDR3 is TGTGCCAGCAGCCGCCAGGACAGGAAAGAGACCCAGTACTTC.

The V and J genes are TRBV18 and TRBJ2-5; 7 nucleotides match TRBD2. This CDR3 comprises 15 residues. Germline CDR1 and CDR2: KGHSH and LQKENI. The V gene end was trimmed by 6 bases and the J gene end by 1 base; junction bases not matched to a gene: 8. The CDR3: CASSPRGGPQETQYF. The CDR3 nucleotides read TGTGCCAGCTCCCCCCGGGGAGGGCCCCAAGAGACCCAGTACTTC.

As DNA, the CDR3 is TGCAGTGCTAGTCAGGCCAGGGCCTACGAGCAGTACTTC. This codes for CSASQARAYEQYF. The chain carries TRBV20-1 and TRBJ2-7; possible D gene TRBD1, 5 bases. Germline-derived CDR1 and CDR2 are DFQATT and SNEGSKA (reference sequence). There are 13 residues in the CDR3. Trimming cost V 3 bases and J 2 bases, with 11 bases left between them.

This chain links TRBV5-1 with TRBJ2-1; 12 nucleotides align to TRBD2. CDR3 length: 15 residues. Germline lookup yields CDR1 SGHRS and CDR2 YFSETQ. With 3 bases clipped from V and 8 bases from J, the junction kept 6 bases outside the gene matches. The CDR3 DNA reads TGCGCCAGCAGCTCTCTAGCGGGAGGGCCTTATGAGCAGTTCTTC. Translated, it gives CASSSLAGGPYEQFF.

The chain combines TRBV28 with TRBJ2-7; TRBD1 aligns across 7 bases. The CDR3 covers 14 residues. Looked up from germline, CDR1 is MDHEN and CDR2 is SYDVKM. Trimming at V came to 4 bases and at J to 0 bases, leaving 3 bases not matched to a gene. The CDR3 DNA follows: TGTGCCAGCAGTTGGACAGGCCTCTCCTACGAGCAGTACTTC. Protein product: CASSWTGLSYEQYF.

The chain combines TRBV7-2 with TRBJ2-2; 9 bases map to TRBD2. V shed 5 bases, J shed 10 bases, and the junction held 2 bases outside the gene matches. CDR3 length equals 12 residues. The germline CDR1 and CDR2 sequences are SGHTA and FQGNSA. DNA for the CDR3: TGTGCCAGCAGCACGGGACTAGCGGAGCTGTTTTTT. It translates to CASSTGLAELFF.

This chain joins TRBV27 and TRBJ1-1; a weak D match, TRBD1 (5 bases). V was clipped by 6 bases and J by 9 bases, with 17 bases between them. CDR3 length: 13 amino acids. Germline V gene sequence: CDR1 MNHEY, CDR2 SMNVEV (reference sequence). CDR3 protein: CASRGGTTPQAFF. The CDR3 coding sequence is TGTGCCAGCAGGGGGGGGACGACACCCCAAGCTTTCTTT.

The rearrangement joins TRBV4-1 to TRBJ2-7, with 8 bases aligning to TRBD2. The V segment lost 1 base and the J segment 6 bases; nucleotides outside the gene matches: 11. The CDR3 is 16 amino acids. Germline V gene data show CDR1 as MGHRA and CDR2 as YSYEKL. DNA for the CDR3: TGCGCCAGCAGCCAAGCTAGCGGGCCAACGGGTCGCGAGCAGTACTTC. It yields the protein CASSQASGPTGREQYF.